This record looks at one T cell receptor (beta chain) sequence and its context. The V and J ends lost 6 bases and 2 bases, in that order; junction bases with no gene match: 10. The CDR3 is 15 residues long. Per the germline V gene, CDR1 is MNHEY and CDR2 is SMNVEV (reference sequence). Participants had their cohort set by participant-reported clinical history. This sample is drawn from a study of blood T cell repertoires in COVID-19. The overall study: Both acute and convalescent COVID-19 samples were obtained from the United States, Italy and Spain.

Source study methods: Estimates of nucleated cell counts were drawn from the amplification of reference gene primers. Sequencing used immunoSEQ multiplex PCR; TCRdb keeps in-frame clones, though not all of them. That table is the source of V, J and clone size, and D and trimming were worked out from the DNA. This sample has about 250,000 clones, with 75% to 85% found just once. The sequence was collected from a woman aged 50 to 60 with acute COVID-19. The V gene is TRBV27, the J gene TRBJ2-7; 7 nucleotides agree with TRBD1. What was sequenced was PBMCs or T cells enriched from blood (not recorded which). This chain's CDR3 is CASRATGATPYEQYF. CDR3 DNA: TGTGCCAGCAGAGCTACAGGGGCCACTCCCTACGAGCAGTACTTC.